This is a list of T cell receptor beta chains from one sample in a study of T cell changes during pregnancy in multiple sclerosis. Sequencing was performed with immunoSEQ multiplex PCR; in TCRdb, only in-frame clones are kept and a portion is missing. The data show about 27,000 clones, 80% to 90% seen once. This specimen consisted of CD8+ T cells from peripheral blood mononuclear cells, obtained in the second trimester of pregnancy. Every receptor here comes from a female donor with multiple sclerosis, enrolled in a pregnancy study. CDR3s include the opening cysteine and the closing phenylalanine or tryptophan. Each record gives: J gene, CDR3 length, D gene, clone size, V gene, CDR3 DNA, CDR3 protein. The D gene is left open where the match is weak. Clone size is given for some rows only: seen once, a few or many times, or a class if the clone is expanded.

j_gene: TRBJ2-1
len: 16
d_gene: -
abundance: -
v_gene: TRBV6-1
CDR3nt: TGTGCCAGCAGTGAATGGGCGGGGGCACTGTACAATGAGCAGTTCTTC
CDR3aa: CASSEWAGALYNEQFF

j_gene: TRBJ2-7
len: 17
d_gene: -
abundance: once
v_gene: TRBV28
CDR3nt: TGTGCCAGCAGTGAAACAGGGGGAGGACGGGGGGTTTACGAGCAGTACTTC
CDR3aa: CASSETGGGRGVYEQYF

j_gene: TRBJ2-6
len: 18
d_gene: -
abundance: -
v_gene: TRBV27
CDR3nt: TGTGCCAGCAGTTTAGGCCGGGACACCGTCTCTGGGGCCAACGTCCTGACTTTC
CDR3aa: CASSLGRDTVSGANVLTF

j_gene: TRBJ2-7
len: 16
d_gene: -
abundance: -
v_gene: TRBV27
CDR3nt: TGTGCCAGCAGTTCCGCCACAGGGTTCTTGTTGGGCGAGCAGTACTTC
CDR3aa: CASSSATGFLLGEQYF

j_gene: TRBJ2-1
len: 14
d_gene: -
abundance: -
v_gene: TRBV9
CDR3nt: TGTGCCAGCAGCGACGCGACAGTAGAAAATGAGCAGTTCTTC
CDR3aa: CASSDATVENEQFF

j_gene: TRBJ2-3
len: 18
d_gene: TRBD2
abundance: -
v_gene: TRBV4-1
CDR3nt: TGCGCCAGCAGCCAAGGGGGACTAGCGGGAGTTACCACAGATACGCAGTATTTT
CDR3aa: CASSQGGLAGVTTDTQYF

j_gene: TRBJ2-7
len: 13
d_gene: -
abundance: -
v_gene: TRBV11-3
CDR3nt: TGTGCCAGCAGCCCTACGGGGACCTACGAGCAGTACTTC
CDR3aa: CASSPTGTYEQYF

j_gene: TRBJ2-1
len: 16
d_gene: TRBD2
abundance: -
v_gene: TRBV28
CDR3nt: TGTGCCAGCAGTTTTGGCGGAGCGGGGCCTTACAATGAGCAGTTCTTC
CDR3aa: CASSFGGAGPYNEQFF

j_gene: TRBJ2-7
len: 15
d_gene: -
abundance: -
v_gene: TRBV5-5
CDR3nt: TGTGCCAGCAGCGGGCCGGAACAGGGCTCCTACGAGCAGTACTTC
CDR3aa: CASSGPEQGSYEQYF

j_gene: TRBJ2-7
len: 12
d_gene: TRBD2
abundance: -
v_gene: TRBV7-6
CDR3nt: TGTGCCAGCACCGGACTAGCGGGGGAGCAGTACTTC
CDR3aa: CASTGLAGEQYF

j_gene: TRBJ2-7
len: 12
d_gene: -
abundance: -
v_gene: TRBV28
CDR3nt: TGTGCCAGCAGTTACAACTACTACGAGCAGTACTTC
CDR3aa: CASSYNYYEQYF

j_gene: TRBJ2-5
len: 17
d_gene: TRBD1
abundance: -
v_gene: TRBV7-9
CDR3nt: TGTGCCAGCAGCATTCCGCCGGGACAGGGGGCATTGGAGACCCAGTACTTC
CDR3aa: CASSIPPGQGALETQYF

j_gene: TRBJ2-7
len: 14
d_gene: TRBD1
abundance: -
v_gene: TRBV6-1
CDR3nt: TGTGCCAGCAGTGTGCGAGGGACAGGGAACGAGCAGTACTTC
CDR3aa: CASSVRGTGNEQYF

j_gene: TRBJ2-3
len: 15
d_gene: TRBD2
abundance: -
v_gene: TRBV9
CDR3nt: TGTGCCAGCAGCTCGGGACTAGCGGACACAGATACGCAGTATTTT
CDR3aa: CASSSGLADTDTQYF

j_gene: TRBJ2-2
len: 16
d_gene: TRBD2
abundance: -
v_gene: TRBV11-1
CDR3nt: TGTGCCAGCAGCGCCATAGCGGGAGTAGACACCGGGGAGCTGTTTTTT
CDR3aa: CASSAIAGVDTGELFF

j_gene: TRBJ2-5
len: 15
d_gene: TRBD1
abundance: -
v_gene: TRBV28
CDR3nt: TGTGCCAGCAGCCCTCGGACAGGGGGACGCGAGACCCAGTACTTC
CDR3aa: CASSPRTGGRETQYF

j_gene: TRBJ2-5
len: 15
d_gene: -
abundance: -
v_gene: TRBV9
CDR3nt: TGTGCCAGCAGCGGCGGAGGGCTCCCGGGGGAGACCCAGTACTTC
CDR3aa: CASSGGGLPGETQYF

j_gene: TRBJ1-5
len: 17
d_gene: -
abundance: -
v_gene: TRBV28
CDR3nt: TGTGCCAGCAGTTGGGAGACAGGTCAGGGTGGCAATCAGCCCCAGCATTTT
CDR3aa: CASSWETGQGGNQPQHF

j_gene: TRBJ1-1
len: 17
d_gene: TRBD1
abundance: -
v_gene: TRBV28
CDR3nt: TGTGCCAGCAGGGCCGAGGGGGCAAGTGCTATGAACACTGAAGCTTTCTTT
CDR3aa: CASRAEGASAMNTEAFF

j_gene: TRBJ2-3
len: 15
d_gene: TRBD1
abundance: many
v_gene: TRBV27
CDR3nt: TGTGCCAGCAGTTCGGGACAGGGTGTCACAGATACGCAGTATTTT
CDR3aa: CASSSGQGVTDTQYF

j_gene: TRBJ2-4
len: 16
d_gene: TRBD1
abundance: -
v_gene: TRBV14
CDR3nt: TGTGCCAGCAGCCAATGGACAGGGGTTGCCAAAAACATTCAGTACTTC
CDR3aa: CASSQWTGVAKNIQYF

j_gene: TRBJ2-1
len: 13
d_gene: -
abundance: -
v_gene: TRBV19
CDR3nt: TGTGCCAGTAGTATAACCTTAGAGAATGAGCAGTTCTTC
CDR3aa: CASSITLENEQFF

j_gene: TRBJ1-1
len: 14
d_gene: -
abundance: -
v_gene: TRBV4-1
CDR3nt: TGCGCCAGCAGCCCCCCCGCGTGGAACACTGAAGCTTTCTTT
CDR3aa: CASSPPAWNTEAFF

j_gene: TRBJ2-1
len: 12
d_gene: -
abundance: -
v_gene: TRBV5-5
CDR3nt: TGTGCCAGCAGCTACGGGTTCAATGAGCAGTTCTTC
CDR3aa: CASSYGFNEQFF

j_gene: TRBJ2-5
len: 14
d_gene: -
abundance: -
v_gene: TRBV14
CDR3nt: TGTGCCAGCAGCCAAGATTCGAGCGGTGAGACCCAGTACTTC
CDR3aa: CASSQDSSGETQYF

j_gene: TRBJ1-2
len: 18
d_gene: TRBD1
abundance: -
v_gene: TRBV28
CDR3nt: TGTGCCAGCGGGATTTGGGGGACAGGGATTCACTACTTTCGTGGCTACACCTTC
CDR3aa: CASGIWGTGIHYFRGYTF

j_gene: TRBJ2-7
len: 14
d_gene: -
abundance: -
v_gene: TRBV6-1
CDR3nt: TGTGCCAGCAGTATTAGCGCGAGCTCCTACGAGCAGTACTTC
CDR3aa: CASSISASSYEQYF

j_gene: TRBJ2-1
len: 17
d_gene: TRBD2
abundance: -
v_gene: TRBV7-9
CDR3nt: TGTGCCAGCAGCCTAGGACTAGCGGGAGGATTCTACAATGAGCAGTTCTTC
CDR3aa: CASSLGLAGGFYNEQFF

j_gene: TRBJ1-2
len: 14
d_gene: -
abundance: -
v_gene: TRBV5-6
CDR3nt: TGTGCCAGCAGCTTCTCGGTGCGCACGTATGGCTACACCTTC
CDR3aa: CASSFSVRTYGYTF

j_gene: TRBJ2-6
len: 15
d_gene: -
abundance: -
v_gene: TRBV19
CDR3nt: TGTGCCAGTAGTATTTCACTTACTGGGGCCAACGTCCTGACTTTC
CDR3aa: CASSISLTGANVLTF

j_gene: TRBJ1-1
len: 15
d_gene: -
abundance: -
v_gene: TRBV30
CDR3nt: TGTGCCTGGAGCCAAACCGGGACTTTGAACACTGAAGCTTTCTTT
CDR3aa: CAWSQTGTLNTEAFF

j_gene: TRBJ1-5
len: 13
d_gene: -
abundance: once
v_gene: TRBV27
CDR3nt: TGTGCCAGCAGCTTACAGGTGAATCAGCCCCAGCATTTT
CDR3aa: CASSLQVNQPQHF

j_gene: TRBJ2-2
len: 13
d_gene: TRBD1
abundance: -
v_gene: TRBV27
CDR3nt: TGTGCCAGCAGTTCACAGGGGACCGGGGAGCTGTTTTTT
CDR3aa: CASSSQGTGELFF

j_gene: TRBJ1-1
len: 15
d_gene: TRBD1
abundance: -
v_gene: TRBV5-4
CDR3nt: TGTGCCAGCAGCTTCGCGGACAGGCTCGGCACTGAAGCTTTCTTT
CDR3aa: CASSFADRLGTEAFF

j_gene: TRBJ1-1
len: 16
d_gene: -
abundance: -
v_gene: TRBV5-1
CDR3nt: TGCGCCAGCAGCTCAGAGGGAGGGCCCATGAACACTGAAGCTTTCTTT
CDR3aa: CASSSEGGPMNTEAFF

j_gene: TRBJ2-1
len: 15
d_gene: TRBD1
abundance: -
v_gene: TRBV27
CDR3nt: TGTGCCAGCACCACCCTCCTAGGGGGCCGGGATGAGCAGTTCTTC
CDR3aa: CASTTLLGGRDEQFF

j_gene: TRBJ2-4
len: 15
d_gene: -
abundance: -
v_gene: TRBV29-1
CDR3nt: TGCAGCGTTGAAGATTCTACAGGGGACTTAAACATTCAGTACTTC
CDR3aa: CSVEDSTGDLNIQYF

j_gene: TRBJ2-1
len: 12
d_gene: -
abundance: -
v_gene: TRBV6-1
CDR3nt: TGTGCCAGCAGGACTACAGTGTGGGAGCAGTTCTTC
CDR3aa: CASRTTVWEQFF

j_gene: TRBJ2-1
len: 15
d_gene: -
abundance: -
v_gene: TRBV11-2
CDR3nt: TGTGCCAGCAGCCTGACACCGGGGGGCGATGGGGAGCAGTTCTTC
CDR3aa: CASSLTPGGDGEQFF

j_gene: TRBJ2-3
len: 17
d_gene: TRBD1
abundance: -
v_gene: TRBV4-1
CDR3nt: TGCGCCAGCAGCCAAGAAGGGGGCGCGATGTCCACAGATACGCAGTATTTT
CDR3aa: CASSQEGGAMSTDTQYF

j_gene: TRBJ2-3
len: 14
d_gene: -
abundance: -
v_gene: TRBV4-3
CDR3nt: TGCGCCAGCAGTCCACCAGGATCCCCACATACGCAGTATTTT
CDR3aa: CASSPPGSPHTQYF

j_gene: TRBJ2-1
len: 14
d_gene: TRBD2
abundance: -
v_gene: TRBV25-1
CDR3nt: TGTGCCAGCAGTGTGGCTAGCGGAAACAATGAGCAGTTCTTC
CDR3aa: CASSVASGNNEQFF

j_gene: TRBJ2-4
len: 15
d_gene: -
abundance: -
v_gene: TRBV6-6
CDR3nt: TGTGCCAGCAGTTACTTCGGACTAGCCAAAAACATTCAGTACTTC
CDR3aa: CASSYFGLAKNIQYF

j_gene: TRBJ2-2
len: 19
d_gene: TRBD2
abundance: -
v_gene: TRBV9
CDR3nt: TGTGCCAGCAGCGTATCTTCTGTAGGGACTAGCGGGAACGGGGGGGAGCTGTTTTTT
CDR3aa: CASSVSSVGTSGNGGELFF

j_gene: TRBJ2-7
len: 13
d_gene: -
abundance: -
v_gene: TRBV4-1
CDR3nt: TGCGCCAGCAGCCTTCCCCAGGGGACCGAGCAGTACTTC
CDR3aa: CASSLPQGTEQYF

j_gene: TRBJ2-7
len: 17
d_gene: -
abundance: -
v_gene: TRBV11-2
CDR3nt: TGTGCCAGCAGCTTAGATGGGGTGGGGAGGATACGTACAGGGCAGTACTTC
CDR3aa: CASSLDGVGRIRTGQYF

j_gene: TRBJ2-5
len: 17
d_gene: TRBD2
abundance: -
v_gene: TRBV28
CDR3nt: TGTGCCAGCAGTTTAGTAACGCTAGCGGGAGGTCTAGAGACCCAGTACTTC
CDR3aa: CASSLVTLAGGLETQYF

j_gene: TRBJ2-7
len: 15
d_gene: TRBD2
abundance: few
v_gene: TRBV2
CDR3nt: TGTGCCAGCACTTCACTAGCGGGAGGGCCTGGCGAGCAGTACTTC
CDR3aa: CASTSLAGGPGEQYF

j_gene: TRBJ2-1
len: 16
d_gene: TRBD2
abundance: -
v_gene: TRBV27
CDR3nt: TGTGCCAGCAGTTTATCGGGACTAGCGGTTTACAATGAGCAGTTCTTC
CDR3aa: CASSLSGLAVYNEQFF

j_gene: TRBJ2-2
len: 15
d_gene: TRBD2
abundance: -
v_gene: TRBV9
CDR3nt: TGTGCCAGCAGCGTAGTAGCGGGAGGAACCGGGGAGCTGTTTTTT
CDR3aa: CASSVVAGGTGELFF

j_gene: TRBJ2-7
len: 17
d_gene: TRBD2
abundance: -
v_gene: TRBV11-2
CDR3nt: TGTGCCAGCAGCTTAGATGCCCCTGCGGGAGGGTCCCACGAGCAGTACTTC
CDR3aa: CASSLDAPAGGSHEQYF

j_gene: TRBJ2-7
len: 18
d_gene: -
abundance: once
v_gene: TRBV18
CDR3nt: TGTGCCAGCTCACCACCCAGCGGCCGGGAGTACGGGGTGTACGAGCAGTACTTC
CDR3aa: CASSPPSGREYGVYEQYF

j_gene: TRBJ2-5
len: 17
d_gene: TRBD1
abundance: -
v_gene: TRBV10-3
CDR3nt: TGTGCCATCAGTGAGTCTCGGGACAGGGAATCACAAGAGACCCAGTACTTC
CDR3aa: CAISESRDRESQETQYF

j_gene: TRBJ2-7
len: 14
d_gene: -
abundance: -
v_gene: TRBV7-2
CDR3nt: TGTGCCAGCAGCTTACTTCCTAGGAGGAGGGAGCAGTACTTC
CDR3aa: CASSLLPRRREQYF

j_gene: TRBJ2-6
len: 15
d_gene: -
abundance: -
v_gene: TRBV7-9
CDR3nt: TGTGCCAGCAGCCCTCGGGTTCCTGGGGCCAACGTCCTGACTTTC
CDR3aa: CASSPRVPGANVLTF